This TCR beta chain stems from a study of neurological immune-mediated disorders. Germline CDR1 DFQATT, CDR2 SNEGSKA (reference sequence). CDR3 length: 13 amino acids. Trimming took off 5 bases at V and 3 bases at J, with 8 bases between the two ends. This clonotype has at least ten counts. The cDNA was generated through 5'RACE incorporating 10-nucleotide random UMIs. TCRdb fed the 5' RACE reads into MiXCR, producing one record per CDR3 protein. The table lists 120,000 or so distinct CDR3 sequences, approximately 3.2% of them singletons. The TCR was taken from a woman aged 25 to 45 with multiple sclerosis. The V and J genes are TRBV20-1 and TRBJ2-6, with a weak D call TRBD1 (5 bases). Sample: PBMCs. In nucleotides, the CDR3 is TGCAGTGCTCAGGGCTTTGGGGCCAACGTCCTGACTTTC. Amino acid sequence: CSAQGFGANVLTF.